This T cell receptor (beta chain) stems from a study of blood T cell repertoires in COVID-19. Deletions cut 6 bases from V and 9 bases from J, with 11 bases between. CDR3 length: 11 amino acids. As processed by the authors: Estimates of nucleated cell counts were drawn from the amplification of reference gene primers. The table came from immunoSEQ multiplex PCR; TCRdb's copy has only in-frame clones and leaves some out. V and J calls plus clone size are reproduced from that table; the DNA served to infer D and trimming. The table lists about 200,000 clones, roughly 92% of them singletons. The sequence was obtained from a man aged 55 to 70 with COVID-19, enrolled during active disease. This sequence joins TRBV12-3 or TRBV12-4 and TRBJ1-1; no firm D call. The sequencing sample was made of peripheral blood. This CDR3 is CASSSQVQAFF. CDR3 nucleotide sequence: TGTGCCAGCAGCTCTCAGGTCCAAGCTTTCTTT.